This entry concerns a single T cell receptor (beta chain). This clonotype was counted ten times or more. This clone's antigen is unknown. The sample holds no much larger clone one base away, and base qualities are not on file. The source of the sample is a study of molecular identifiers for immune sequencing clone quantification (dated by TCRdb to 2017 to 2018). Regarding the study in general: In a replicate experiment, RNA from roughly 18,000 or 92,000 naive CD8 T cells was split into five aliquots, four of which were sequenced. CD8 T cells were used in a methods study to benchmark molecular-identifier clustering-based TCR repertoire sequencing (MIDCIRS) and TCR RNA copy counting.

Paper-wide results and their limitations: Spiked-in Jurkat TCR RNA equal to a single cell's worth was reported to be detectable even within 1,100,000 naive CD8 T cells. The naive libraries included spiked-in Jurkat TCR RNA (around 9 copies' worth), and this RNA is not part of the donor repertoire. Highly expanded clone sizes could be underestimated if identical TCR molecules share a barcode. Modeling estimated approximately 3 recovered TCR RNA copies per cell, compared with about ten by digital PCR, which implies roughly 30% capture efficiency. When barcode sub-clustering was not used, chimeric consensus sequences inflated TCR diversity, with chimeras reaching as high as 47%. In CMV-specific effector cells, clones with more than 20 RNA copies accounted for over 97% of molecules, whereas in naive cells such clones accounted for under 1%.

Libraries of naive CD8 T cells were built from anywhere between about 18,000 and 1,000,000 sorted cells, with 10%, 30% or 50% of the purified RNA used. Naive CD8 T cells were FACS-sorted as CD8+CD4-CCR7+CD45RA+ on a BD FACSAria II into RLT Plus buffer. To test detection sensitivity, Jurkat RNA equal to 9 to 10 TCR copies was added to samples of about 18,000-1,100,000 naive CD8 T cells. CD8 T cells were enriched with RosetteSep CD8+ T Cell Enrichment Cocktail and Ficoll-Paque, followed by ACK red cell lysis. The germline V gene encodes CDR1 SQVTM and CDR2 ANQGSEA. Cut back by 6 bases and 4 bases, the V and J ends lie 6 bases apart. From the cysteine up to the phenylalanine, the CDR3 has a length of 11 residues. The entry retains the CDR3 DNA only, 33 bases that are in frame from base 1. Library creation used PCR. The listed sequencing device is Illumina HiSeq 4000. Bulk TCR libraries were made following a previously described method, with the TCR primers given in Table S5. The Qiagen AllPrep DNA/RNA kit was used to purify total RNA. Before analysis, reads from multiple sequencing runs of the same library were pooled. The published analysis was carried out like this. Reads were retained only if the reads had an exact TCR constant sequence, and the retained reads were trimmed to 150 nt and grouped according to their 12-nt molecular barcodes. Reads within each barcode group were sub-clustered using a 15% Levenshtein threshold, and quality-weighted consensus sequences were constructed for each RNA molecule. Non-functional sequences were discarded, and so were lower-count sequences lying one edit away from another sequence. Based on fitting two negative binomial distributions, any barcode sub-cluster with under 20% of the maximum read count was discarded. Using fastp at Q25 and MiXCR, TCRdb reprocessed the public reads and kept productive beta chains. Every entry covers one CDR3 protein and lists the most common genes and DNA from its rows. The V and J calls come from TCRdb's annotation, not from the publication. The sample data list about 510,000 distinct CDR3 sequences, and about a fifth of these were observed just once. The ten largest clonotypes hold 0.84% of the sample.

This receptor was taken from a human donor in good health. Some libraries in this study had Jurkat cell RNA spiked in. The chain links TRBV29-1 with TRBJ2-2; the D gene cannot be named for sure. Sequencing was performed on naive CD8+ T cells from blood, with Jurkat cell RNA spiked in. The cell subset or site label of this sample denotes: FACS-sorted CD8+CD4-CCR7+CD45RA+ naive T cells. The base sequence is TGCAGCGTAGTCACCACCGGGGAGCTGTTTTTT. The translation is CSVVTTGELFF.